Presented here are 5 T cell receptor beta chains from one specimen sequenced in a study of OX40 agonist ivuxolimab in advanced cancers. Libraries were prepared by immunoSEQ multiplex PCR; TCRdb keeps only in-frame clonotypes and omits some of them. The sample carries approximately 27,000 clones, about 90% recorded once. Sequenced material: CD4+ or CD8+ T cells sorted from blood, taken in a trial of the OX40 agonist ivuxolimab. Every receptor here comes from an adult with an advanced solid tumor such as melanoma, head and neck, liver or kidney cancer.

The gene calls are TRBV7-3 and TRBJ1-1, with D perhaps matching TRBD1 (5 bases). Trimming pared 1 base from V and 6 bases from J, leaving 12 bases between. The CDR3 runs to 14 residues. From germline, CDR1 is SGHTA and CDR2 FQGTGA. For the CDR3, the DNA is TGTGCCAGCAGCTTAAATATTGGGGCCGCTGAAGCTTTCTTT. Translated: CASSLNIGAAEAFF. The full variable domain, completed using reference TRBV7-3 and TRBJ1-1, is GAGVSQTPSNKVTEKGKYVELRCDPISGHTALYWYRQSLGQGPEFLIYFQGTGAADDSGLPNDRFFAVRPEGSVSTLKIQRTERGDSAVYLCASSLNIGAAEAFFGQGTRLTVV.

For this clone: The sample has other DNA sequences that encode this CDR3 too. The chain joins TRBV27 to TRBJ2-7; perhaps TRBD2 as D (6 bases). CDR3 size: 14 residues. V was shortened by 5 bases and J by 3 bases, with 14 bases between the two germline ends. Per germline, CDR1 MNHEY and CDR2 SMNVEV (reference sequence). The CDR3 loop is CASSPYLGGYEQYF. The CDR3, as DNA: TGTGCCAGCAGTCCCTACCTCGGGGGCTACGAGCAGTACTTC.

This chain links TRBV9 with TRBJ2-2; 14 bases map to TRBD2. V lost 3 bases to trimming and J lost 5 bases; unmatched junction nucleotides: 9. This CDR3 comprises 18 residues. Looked up from germline, CDR1 is SGDLS and CDR2 is YYNGEE. CDR3 nucleotide sequence: TGTGCCAGCAGCGACAGGACTAGCGGGAGGTGGGAAACCGGGGAGCTGTTTTTT. Translation gives CASSDRTSGRWETGELFF.

The chain recombines TRBV19 with TRBJ2-7; perhaps TRBD1 as D (6 bases). The CDR3 covers 17 residues. From germline, CDR1 is LNHDA and CDR2 SQIVND (reference sequence). V lost 1 base, J lost 2 bases, and 18 bases lay in between. The CDR3 DNA is TGTGCCAGTAGTATAGGCATAGACAGGAGCCGAACCTACGAGCAGTACTTC. Amino acids: CASSIGIDRSRTYEQYF.

V and J are TRBV27 and TRBJ2-5; 7 bases agree with TRBD1. Germline V gene lookup returns CDR1 MNHEY and CDR2 SMNVEV (reference sequence). This CDR3 is built from 15 residues. With V trimmed by 6 bases and J by 4 bases, 11 bases remained unmatched. CDR3 region: CASSLTPNRGETQYF. CDR3 sequence (DNA): TGTGCCAGCAGCCTTACGCCGAACAGGGGAGAGACCCAGTACTTC.